A selection of T cell receptor beta chains follows, all from one sample in a study of regulatory T cells in long-lasting Graves disease. One entry per CDR3 protein, called by TCRdb with MiXCR from the multiplex PCR reads. The table has about half a million distinct CDR3 sequences, around 12% seen once. The sample was also linked to a second study, of T cells in Graves' hyperthyroidism and ophthalmopathy.

Here the sequenced sample was peripheral blood mononuclear cells (PBMCs), taken at new diagnosis, from a patient treated with antithyroid drugs. The receptors were gathered from a woman in her twenties or thirties with Graves disease. CDR3s include the opening cysteine and the closing phenylalanine or tryptophan. The D gene is left open where the match is weak. Clone sizes are given selectively: once, few, many, or a class where the clone is expanded.

v_call: TRBV27; clone_size: many; j_call: TRBJ2-1; d_call: TRBD1; cdr3_aa: CASSLFPGGKGNEQFF; cdr3_nt: TGTGCCAGCAGTTTATTCCCAGGGGGAAAGGGCAATGAGCAGTTCTTC
v_call: TRBV19; clone_size: many; j_call: TRBJ2-6; d_call: -; cdr3_aa: CASSPRAGIVSGANVLTF; cdr3_nt: TGTGCCAGTAGTCCGCGGGCAGGGATTGTCTCTGGGGCCAACGTCCTGACTTTC
v_call: TRBV20-1; clone_size: few; j_call: TRBJ2-7; d_call: TRBD2; cdr3_aa: CSARDVLAGGPSYEQYF; cdr3_nt: TGCAGTGCTAGAGACGTACTAGCGGGAGGGCCATCCTACGAGCAGTACTTC
v_call: TRBV4-2; clone_size: many; j_call: TRBJ2-7; d_call: -; cdr3_aa: CASSQTGLAVGSYEQYF; cdr3_nt: TGTGCCAGCAGCCAAACAGGACTGGCCGTGGGGTCCTACGAGCAGTACTTC
v_call: TRBV12-3/TRBV12-4; clone_size: many; j_call: TRBJ1-4; d_call: TRBD1; cdr3_aa: CASNQGATNEKLFF; cdr3_nt: TGTGCCAGCAATCAGGGGGCAACTAATGAAAAACTGTTTTTT
v_call: TRBV2; clone_size: many; j_call: TRBJ2-1; d_call: TRBD2; cdr3_aa: CASRRTRGAYNEQFF; cdr3_nt: TGTGCCAGCAGGAGGACTAGAGGGGCCTACAATGAGCAGTTCTTC
v_call: TRBV9; clone_size: few; j_call: TRBJ1-5; d_call: -; cdr3_aa: CASSVGQNDQPQHF; cdr3_nt: TGTGCCAGCAGCGTAGGACAGAACGATCAGCCCCAGCATTTT
v_call: TRBV5-1; clone_size: many; j_call: TRBJ2-1; d_call: -; cdr3_aa: CASSLGGPSYNEQFF; cdr3_nt: TGTGCCAGCAGTTTAGGCGGTCCCTCCTACAATGAGCAGTTCTTC
v_call: TRBV5-6; clone_size: -; j_call: TRBJ2-1; d_call: TRBD2; cdr3_aa: CASSFLADAYNEQFF; cdr3_nt: TGTGCCAGCAGCTTTCTAGCGGACGCGTACAATGAGCAGTTCTTC
v_call: TRBV29-1; clone_size: many; j_call: TRBJ2-7; d_call: TRBD2; cdr3_aa: CSATAGTSGAYEQYF; cdr3_nt: TGCAGCGCGACTGCCGGGACTAGCGGGGCCTACGAGCAGTACTTC